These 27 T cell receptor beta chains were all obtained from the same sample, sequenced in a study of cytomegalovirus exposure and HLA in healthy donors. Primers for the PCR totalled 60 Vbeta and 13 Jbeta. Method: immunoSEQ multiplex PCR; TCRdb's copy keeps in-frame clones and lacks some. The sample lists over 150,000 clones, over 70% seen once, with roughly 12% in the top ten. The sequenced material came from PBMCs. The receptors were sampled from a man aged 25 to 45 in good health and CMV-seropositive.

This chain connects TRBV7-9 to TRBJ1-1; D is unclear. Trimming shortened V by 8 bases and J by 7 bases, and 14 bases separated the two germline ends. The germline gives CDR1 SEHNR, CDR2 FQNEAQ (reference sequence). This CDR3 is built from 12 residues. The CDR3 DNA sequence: TGTGCCAGCCAAAAGACGGCAGGTGAAGCTTTCTTT. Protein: CASQKTAGEAFF.

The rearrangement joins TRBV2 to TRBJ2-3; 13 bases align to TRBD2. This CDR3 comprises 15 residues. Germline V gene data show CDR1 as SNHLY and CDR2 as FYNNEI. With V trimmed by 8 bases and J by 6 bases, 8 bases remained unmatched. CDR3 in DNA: TGTGCCAGCTACAGACTAGCGGGAGGTCGTGATACGCAGTATTTT. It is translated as CASYRLAGGRDTQYF.

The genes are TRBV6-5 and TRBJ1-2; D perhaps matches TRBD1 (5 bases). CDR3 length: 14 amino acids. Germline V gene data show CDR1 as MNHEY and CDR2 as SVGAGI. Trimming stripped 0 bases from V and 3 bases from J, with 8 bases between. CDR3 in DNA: TGTGCCAGCAGTTACTCCCAGGGTGACTATGGCTACACCTTC. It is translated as CASSYSQGDYGYTF.

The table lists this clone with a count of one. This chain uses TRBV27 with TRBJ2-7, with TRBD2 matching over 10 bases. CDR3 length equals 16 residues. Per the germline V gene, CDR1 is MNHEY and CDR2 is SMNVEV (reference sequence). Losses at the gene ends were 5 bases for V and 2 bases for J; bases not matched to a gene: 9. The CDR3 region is CASSPYGLAVAYEQYF. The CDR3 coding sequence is TGTGCCAGCAGTCCATATGGACTAGCGGTCGCCTACGAGCAGTACTTC.

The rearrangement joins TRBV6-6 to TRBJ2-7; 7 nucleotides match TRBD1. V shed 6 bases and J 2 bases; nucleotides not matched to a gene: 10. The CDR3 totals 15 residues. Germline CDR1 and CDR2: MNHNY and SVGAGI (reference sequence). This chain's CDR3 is CASSPTSQGAYEQYF. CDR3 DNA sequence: TGTGCCAGCAGCCCAACCAGCCAGGGGGCCTACGAGCAGTACTTC.

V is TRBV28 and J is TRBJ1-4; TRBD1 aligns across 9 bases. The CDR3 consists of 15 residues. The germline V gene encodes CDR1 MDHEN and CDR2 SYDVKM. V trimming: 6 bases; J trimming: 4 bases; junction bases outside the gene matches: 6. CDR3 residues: CASSSPGQGNEKLFF. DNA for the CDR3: TGTGCCAGCAGCTCACCGGGACAGGGTAATGAAAAACTGTTTTTT.

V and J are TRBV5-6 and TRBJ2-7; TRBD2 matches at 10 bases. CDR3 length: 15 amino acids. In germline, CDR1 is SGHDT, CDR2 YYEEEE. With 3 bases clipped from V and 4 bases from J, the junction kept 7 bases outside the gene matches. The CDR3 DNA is TGTGCCAGCAGCTCTCGAACTAGCGGGAAATACGAGCAGTACTTC. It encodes CASSSRTSGKYEQYF. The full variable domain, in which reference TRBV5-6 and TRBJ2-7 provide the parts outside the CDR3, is DAGVTQSPTHLIKTRGQQVTLRCSPKSGHDTVSWYQQALGQGPQFIFQYYEEEERQRGNFPDRFSGHQFPNYSSELNVNALLLGDSALYLCASSSRTSGKYEQYFGPGTRLTVT.

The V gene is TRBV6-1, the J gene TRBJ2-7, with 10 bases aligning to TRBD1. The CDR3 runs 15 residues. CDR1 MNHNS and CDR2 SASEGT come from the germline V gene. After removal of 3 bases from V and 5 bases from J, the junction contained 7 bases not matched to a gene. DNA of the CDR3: TGTGCCAGCAGTGATGTCTGGACAGGGGGAAACGAGCAGTACTTC. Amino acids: CASSDVWTGGNEQYF.

The CDR3 sequence is CASSPRSGQGFTGELFF. The CDR3 region has the DNA TGTGCCAGCTCACCAAGGTCGGGACAGGGATTCACCGGGGAGCTGTTTTTT. The chain employs TRBV18 and TRBJ2-2, with 9 bases aligning to TRBD1. Germline lookup yields CDR1 KGHSH and CDR2 LQKENI. The V gene end was trimmed by 2 bases and the J gene end by 4 bases; junction bases not matched to a gene: 8. The length of the CDR3 is 17 residues.

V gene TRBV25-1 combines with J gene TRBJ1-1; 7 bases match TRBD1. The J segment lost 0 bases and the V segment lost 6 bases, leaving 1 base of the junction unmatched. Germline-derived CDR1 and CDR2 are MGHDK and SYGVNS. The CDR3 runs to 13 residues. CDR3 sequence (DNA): TGTGCCAGCAGGGGACAGATGAACACTGAAGCTTTCTTT. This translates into CASRGQMNTEAFF.

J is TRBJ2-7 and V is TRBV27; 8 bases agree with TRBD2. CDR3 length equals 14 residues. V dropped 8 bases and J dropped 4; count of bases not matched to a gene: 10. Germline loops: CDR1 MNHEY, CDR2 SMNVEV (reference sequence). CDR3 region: CASGSSGRGYEQYF. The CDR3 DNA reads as TGTGCCAGCGGTTCAAGCGGGAGAGGTTACGAGCAGTACTTC.

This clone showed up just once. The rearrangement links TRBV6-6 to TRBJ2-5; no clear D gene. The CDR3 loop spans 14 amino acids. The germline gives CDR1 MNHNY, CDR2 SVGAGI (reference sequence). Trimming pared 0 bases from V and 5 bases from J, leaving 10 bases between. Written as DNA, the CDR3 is TGTGCCAGCAGTTACTCGGCCCCGCCGGAGACCCAGTACTTC. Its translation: CASSYSAPPETQYF.

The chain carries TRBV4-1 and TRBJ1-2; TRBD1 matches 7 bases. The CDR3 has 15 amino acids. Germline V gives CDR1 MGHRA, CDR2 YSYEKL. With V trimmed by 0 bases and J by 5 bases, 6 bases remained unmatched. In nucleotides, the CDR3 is TGCGCCAGCAGCCAAGAGACAGGGCACGTTTATGGCTACACCTTC. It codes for CASSQETGHVYGYTF.

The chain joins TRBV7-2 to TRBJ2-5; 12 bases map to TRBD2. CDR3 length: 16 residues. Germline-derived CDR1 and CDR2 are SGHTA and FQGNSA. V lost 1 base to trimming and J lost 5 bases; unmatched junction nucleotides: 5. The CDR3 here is CASSLVLAGGGETQYF. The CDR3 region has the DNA TGTGCCAGCAGCTTAGTTCTAGCGGGAGGGGGGGAGACCCAGTACTTC.

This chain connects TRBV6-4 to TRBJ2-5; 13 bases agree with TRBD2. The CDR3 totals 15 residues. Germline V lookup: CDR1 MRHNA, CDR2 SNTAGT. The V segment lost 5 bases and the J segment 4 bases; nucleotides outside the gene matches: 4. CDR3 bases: TGTGCCAGCAGTCGGACTAGCGGGAGCCGAGAGACCCAGTACTTC. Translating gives CASSRTSGSRETQYF.

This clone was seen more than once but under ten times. The CDR3 loop is CASRYTGVSAYEQYF. CDR3 sequence (DNA): TGTGCCAGCAGGTACACAGGGGTTTCGGCCTACGAGCAGTACTTC. The V gene is TRBV6-5, the J gene TRBJ2-7; 7 bases fit TRBD1. Germline V gene sequence: CDR1 MNHEY, CDR2 SVGAGI. V dropped 6 bases and J dropped 2; count of bases not matched to a gene: 10. The CDR3 covers 15 residues.

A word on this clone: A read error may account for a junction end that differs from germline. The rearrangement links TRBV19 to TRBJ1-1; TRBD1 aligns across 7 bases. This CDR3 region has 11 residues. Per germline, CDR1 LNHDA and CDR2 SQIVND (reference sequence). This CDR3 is CASSRQGALRF. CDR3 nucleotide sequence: TGTGCCAGTAGTCGACAGGGCGCATTACGCTTT.

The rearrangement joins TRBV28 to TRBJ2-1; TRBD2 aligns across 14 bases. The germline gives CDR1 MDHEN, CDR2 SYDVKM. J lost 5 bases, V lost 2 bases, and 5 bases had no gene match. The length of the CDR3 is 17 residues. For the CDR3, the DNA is TGTGCCAGCAGTTTACCCGGGACTAGCGGGGGAAACAATGAGCAGTTCTTC. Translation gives CASSLPGTSGGNNEQFF.

In nucleotides, the CDR3 is TGTGCCAGCAGTCACTCCAGGACAACCACCTACGAGCAGTACTTC. It yields the protein CASSHSRTTTYEQYF. The chain recombines TRBV28 with TRBJ2-7, with D possibly TRBD1 on 5 matching bases. Trimming pared 5 bases from V and 2 bases from J, leaving 16 bases between. The CDR3 runs to 15 residues. Germline CDR1 is MDHEN and CDR2 is SYDVKM.

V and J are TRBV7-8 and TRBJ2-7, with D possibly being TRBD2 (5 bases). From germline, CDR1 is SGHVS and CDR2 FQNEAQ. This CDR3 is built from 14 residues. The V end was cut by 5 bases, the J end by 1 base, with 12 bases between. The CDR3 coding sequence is TGTGCCAGCAGCCCCGGACGGGGATCCTACGAGCAGTACTTC. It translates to CASSPGRGSYEQYF.

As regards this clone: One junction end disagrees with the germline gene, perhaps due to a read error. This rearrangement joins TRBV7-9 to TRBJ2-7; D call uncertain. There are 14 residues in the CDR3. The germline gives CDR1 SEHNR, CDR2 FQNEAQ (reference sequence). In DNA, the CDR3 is TGTTCCAGCAGCTTAGGCGGAGCAATCCACGAGCAGTACTTC. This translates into CSSSLGGAIHEQYF.

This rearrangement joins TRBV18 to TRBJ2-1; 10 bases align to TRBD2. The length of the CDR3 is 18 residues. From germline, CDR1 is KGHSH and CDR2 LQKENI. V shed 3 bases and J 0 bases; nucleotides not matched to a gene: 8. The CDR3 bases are TGTGCCAGCTCACCGGCCTGGGCTAGCGGGAGCTCCTACAATGAGCAGTTCTTC. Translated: CASSPAWASGSSYNEQFF.

In DNA form, the CDR3 reads TGTGCCAGCAGCTTCCGGGGCTTATCGGAAGCGGGATCCCACGAGCAGTACTTC. The encoded protein is CASSFRGLSEAGSHEQYF. V is TRBV5-5 and J is TRBJ2-7, with 7 positions matching TRBD2. The J segment lost 5 bases and the V segment lost 2 bases, leaving 19 bases of the junction unmatched. The CDR3 spans 18 residues. Germline V gives CDR1 SGHKS, CDR2 YYEKEE (reference sequence).

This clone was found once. This CDR3 is CASSLTGTEKGTQYF. CDR3 coding DNA: TGTGCCAGCAGCTTGACCGGGACAGAAAAAGGGACCCAGTACTTC. The V and J genes are TRBV5-6 and TRBJ2-5, with 7 positions matching TRBD1. V shed 1 base and J 7 bases; nucleotides not matched to a gene: 10. This CDR3 is built from 15 residues. CDR1 SGHDT and CDR2 YYEEEE come from the germline V gene.

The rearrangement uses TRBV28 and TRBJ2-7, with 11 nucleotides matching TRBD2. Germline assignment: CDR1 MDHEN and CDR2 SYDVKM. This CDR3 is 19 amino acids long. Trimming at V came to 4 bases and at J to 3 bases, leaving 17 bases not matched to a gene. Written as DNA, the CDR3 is TGTGCCAGCAGTTATGCGGGCCAAAGCCTCGGGACTAGCGGCTACGAGCAGTACTTC. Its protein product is CASSYAGQSLGTSGYEQYF.

CDR3 residues: CASSVDRGPYEQYF. The CDR3 DNA reads TGTGCCAGCAGTGTCGACAGGGGGCCCTACGAGCAGTACTTC. The gene calls are TRBV2 and TRBJ2-7; TRBD1 matches at 10 bases. Per the germline V gene, CDR1 is SNHLY and CDR2 is FYNNEI. V shed 4 bases and J 2 bases; nucleotides not matched to a gene: 2. This CDR3 contains 14 residues.

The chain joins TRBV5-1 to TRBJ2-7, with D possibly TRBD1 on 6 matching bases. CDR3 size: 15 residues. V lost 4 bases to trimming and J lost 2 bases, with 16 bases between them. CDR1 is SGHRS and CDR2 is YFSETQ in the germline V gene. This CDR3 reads CASSVVQGTPYEQYF. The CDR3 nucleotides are TGCGCCAGCAGCGTGGTACAGGGTACCCCCTACGAGCAGTACTTC.